These 11 T cell receptor beta chains were all obtained from the same sample, sequenced in a study of blood T cell repertoires in COVID-19 (dated by TCRdb to 2019 to 2021). Receptors were amplified or captured by the immunoSEQ multiplex PCR assay. As stored in TCRdb, this immuneACCESS dataset retains in-frame rearrangements with V and J assigned. A fraction of the clones does not appear; measured against another copy, unresolved V genes explain less than half of the discrepancy, and the remainder lacks a known reason. In all, the sample holds roughly 38,000 clones, and 75% to 80% of those were seen once. The ten largest clones add up to 8.5% to 9% of the sample. The sample comprised peripheral blood. The receptors originated from a man between 65 and 80 years old with active or convalescent COVID-19.

The chain couples TRBV5-6 to TRBJ1-4; D may be TRBD1 (6 bases). V shed 6 bases and J shed 3 bases, with 15 bases lying between them. This CDR3 spans 15 amino acids. Germline V gives CDR1 SGHDT, CDR2 YYEEEE. CDR3 residues: CASNEGAGANEKLFF. The DNA of the CDR3 is TGTGCCAGCAATGAAGGGGCAGGGGCTAATGAAAAACTGTTTTTT.

This clone was recorded only once. For the CDR3, the DNA is TGTGCCAGCAGGCGGGGGGGTGGCTACACCTTC. It translates to CASRRGGGYTF. The chain employs TRBV12-3 or TRBV12-4 and TRBJ1-2; possibly TRBD1 for D (5 bases). Trimming shortened V by 6 bases and J by 7 bases, and 9 bases separated the two germline ends. The CDR3 length is 11 residues.

The CDR3 region has the DNA TGTGCCAGCGGTTTAGCGGGGCAGGGCGGGGAGCTGTTTTTT. Its translation is CASGLAGQGGELFF. The chain joins TRBV2 to TRBJ2-2; 8 nucleotides agree with TRBD2. Germline V gene data show CDR1 as SNHLY and CDR2 as FYNNEI. V shed 8 bases and J 7 bases; nucleotides not matched to a gene: 9. This CDR3 is 14 amino acids long.

The V and J genes are TRBV29-1 and TRBJ2-7; 7 bases are a match to TRBD1. CDR3 size: 13 residues. CDR1 and CDR2 (germline): SQVTM, ANQGSEA. After removal of 3 bases from V and 4 bases from J, the junction contained 6 bases not matched to a gene. DNA for the CDR3: TGCAGCGTTGAGGTAGCAGGGGGATACGAGCAGTACTTC. Translation: CSVEVAGGYEQYF.

The chain uses TRBV4-2 and TRBJ1-5, with a tentative D call TRBD1 (6 bases). This CDR3 contains 13 residues. The ends were cut back, 8 bases at V and 7 bases at J, with 15 bases in the middle. Germline CDR1 LGHNA, CDR2 YNFKEQ. CDR3 nucleotides: TGTGCCAGCTACAGGGTGGTCTGGCAGCCCCAGCATTTT. This gives the protein CASYRVVWQPQHF.

This CDR3 reads CARPPRTAVLGNTIYF. CDR3 coding DNA: TGTGCCAGACCCCCACGGACAGCGGTCCTTGGAAACACCATATATTTT. The chain carries TRBV5-3 and TRBJ1-3; a possible D gene is TRBD1 (6 bases). TRBV5-3 is placed among ORFs of uncertain function. The CDR3 is 16 amino acids. Between the trimmed V and J ends, which lost 7 bases and 3 bases, there was a span of 20 bases.

The CDR3 region has the DNA TGTGCCAGCAGCTTGGAGTCAACTTATGGCTACACCTTC. This sequence encodes CASSLESTYGYTF. The rearrangement links TRBV7-9 to TRBJ1-2, with D unclear. The ends were cut back, 3 bases at V and 5 bases at J, with 10 bases in the middle. The CDR3 runs 13 residues. CDR1 is SEHNR and CDR2 is FQNEAQ in the germline V gene (reference sequence).

The gene calls are TRBV7-9 and TRBJ1-1; D gene ambiguous. The germline gives CDR1 SEHNR, CDR2 FQNEAQ (reference sequence). With 4 bases removed from V and 2 bases from J, the gap between germline ends came to 14 bases. CDR3 size: 15 residues. The CDR3 here is CASSSKEGVNTEAFF. CDR3 sequence (DNA): TGTGCCAGCAGCTCCAAAGAGGGCGTAAACACTGAAGCTTTCTTT.

V gene TRBV6-5 combines with J gene TRBJ2-6, with TRBD1 identical over 8 bases. The germline CDR1 and CDR2 sequences are MNHEY and SVGAGI. The CDR3 contains 11 residues. V lost 4 bases and J lost 16; bases outside the gene matches: 3. Written as DNA, the CDR3 is TGTGCCAGCAGTTCCACAGGGGGACTGACTTTC. Its protein is CASSSTGGLTF.

V usage is TRBV5-5 and J usage is TRBJ2-7; D is undetermined. The V end was cut by 4 bases, the J end by 5 bases, with 10 bases between. CDR1 is SGHKS and CDR2 is YYEKEE in the germline V gene (reference sequence). The CDR3 sequence is 12 residues long. DNA for the CDR3: TGTGCCAGCAGCATGTACCGGGACGAGCAGTACTTC. Translated, it gives CASSMYRDEQYF.

The rearrangement links TRBV19 to TRBJ1-3; D gene uncertain. Germline values: CDR1 LNHDA, CDR2 SQIVND (reference sequence). Trimming took 5 bases from V and 0 from J, leaving 8 bases between them. There are 14 residues in the CDR3. The CDR3, as DNA: TGTGCCAGTAGTCTTCTTAGCTCTGGAAACACCATATATTTT. Translating it yields CASSLLSSGNTIYF.